A selection of T cell receptor beta chains follows, all from one sample in a study of cytomegalovirus exposure and HLA in healthy donors. Data came from immunoSEQ multiplex PCR; TCRdb stores just in-frame clones and leaves some out. The sample records some 210,000 clones, around four fifths being singletons. Sequencing used PBMCs. The receptors stem from a woman aged 45-65 years in good health and CMV-seropositive. Both conserved end residues are part of each CDR3. D genes are given only for firm matches. Clone size is given for some rows only: seen once, a few or many times, or a class if the clone is expanded.

j_call d_call cdr3_length clone_size v_call cdr3_nt cdr3_aa
TRBJ1-1 NA 16 NA TRBV5-1 TGCGCCAGCAGCTTGGCAGGGGTATGGAGGAACACTGAAGCTTTCTTT CASSLAGVWRNTEAFF
TRBJ2-1 TRBD1 16 NA TRBV4-2 TGTGCCAGCAGCCAGCCGGGACAGGAATCCTACAATGAGCAGTTCTTC CASSQPGQESYNEQFF
TRBJ2-7 NA 12 NA TRBV5-5 TGTGCCAGCAGCTCACAGGGTGGTGCGCAGTACTTC CASSSQGGAQYF
TRBJ1-1 NA 13 once TRBV30 TGTGCCTGGAGTGTACTGGCAGACTCGACAGCTTTCTTT CAWSVLADSTAFF
TRBJ1-1 NA 16 NA TRBV29-1 TGCAGCGTTGAGCCCCCCCTGACAGTCTTGAACACTGAAGCTTTCTTT CSVEPPLTVLNTEAFF
TRBJ1-2 TRBD1 14 NA TRBV7-6 TGTGCCAGCAGCTTAGGACAGGGGGCGAGGGGCTACACCTTC CASSLGQGARGYTF
TRBJ1-2 TRBD1 14 NA TRBV7-8 TGTGCCAGCAGCTTAGGCGCCAGGGGGCATGGCTACACCTTC CASSLGARGHGYTF
TRBJ1-2 NA 14 NA TRBV7-9 TGTGCCAGCAGCCCCCCCGAGGCCAACTATGGCTACACCTTC CASSPPEANYGYTF
TRBJ2-5 TRBD2 16 once TRBV28 TGTGCCAGCAGGCCGACTAGCGGGGGGGCCAGAGAGACCCAGTACTTC CASRPTSGGARETQYF
TRBJ1-1 NA 14 few TRBV2 TGTGCCAGCCTAGAGCAGGAGGGTCCCATTGAAGCTTTCTTT CASLEQEGPIEAFF
TRBJ1-1 NA 12 NA TRBV28 TGTGCCAGCAGTTTCTCCGGGGGTGAAGCTTTCTTT CASSFSGGEAFF
TRBJ1-2 NA 15 NA TRBV7-2 TGTGCCAGCAGCTTAGCAACAGGGACGGACTATGGCTACACCTTC CASSLATGTDYGYTF
TRBJ1-2 NA 17 NA TRBV28 TGTGCCAGCAGTCCTGCTCCAGGAAGGCAGTATAACTATGGCTACACCTTC CASSPAPGRQYNYGYTF
TRBJ2-7 TRBD1 16 NA TRBV6-6 TGTGCCAGCAGTTACCCCCAGCGACAGGGGAGATACGAGCAGTACTTC CASSYPQRQGRYEQYF
TRBJ1-4 NA 15 NA TRBV9 TGTGCCAGCAGCGTAGGAGTAGGGTACAGGGAAAAACTGTTTTTT CASSVGVGYREKLFF
TRBJ2-1 NA 11 NA TRBV20-1 TGCAGTGTCAACGGGTACAATGAGCAGTTCTTC CSVNGYNEQFF
TRBJ1-5 TRBD1 13 NA TRBV29-1 TGCAGCGTAGGGCAGGGGGCAGGTCAGCCCCAGCATTTT CSVGQGAGQPQHF
TRBJ1-1 NA 14 NA TRBV7-3 TGTGCCAGCAGCCCGCTGGGGGGGGACACTGAAGCTTTCTTT CASSPLGGDTEAFF
TRBJ1-2 NA 13 once TRBV4-1 TGCGCCAGCAGCCCCTCCGCGGACTATGGCTACACCTTC CASSPSADYGYTF
TRBJ2-1 TRBD1 17 NA TRBV7-6 TGTGCCAGCAGCTTCCCCAGGACAGGGGGCAATATGGGTGAGCAGTTCTTC CASSFPRTGGNMGEQFF
TRBJ2-7 NA 13 NA TRBV19 TGTGCCAGTAGTCCCGTCGGGGGCTACGAGCAGTACTTC CASSPVGGYEQYF
TRBJ2-5 TRBD1 20 NA TRBV30 TGTGCCTGGAGTGTAATCTCCGGGACAGGGGACCCTACCAACCAAGAGACCCAGTACTTC CAWSVISGTGDPTNQETQYF
TRBJ1-2 NA 16 NA TRBV4-1 TGCGCCAGCAGCCAAGAAGGATCTCTGGGGGGGTATGGCTACACCTTC CASSQEGSLGGYGYTF
TRBJ2-1 NA 15 NA TRBV27 TGTGCCAGCAGATACAGGGTTTCCTTAGACAATGAGCAGTTCTTC CASRYRVSLDNEQFF
TRBJ2-3 TRBD2 15 NA TRBV7-2 TGTGCCAGCAGCTTAAGTAGCGGGAGGGGTAATACGCAGTATTTT CASSLSSGRGNTQYF
TRBJ2-3 NA 13 NA TRBV4-2 TGTGCCAGCAGCCAAGAAGGGAGAGATACGCAGTATTTT CASSQEGRDTQYF
TRBJ2-7 TRBD1 13 NA TRBV7-3 TGTGCCAGCAGCCTGGGACAGCGTGCCTGGCAGTACTTC CASSLGQRAWQYF
TRBJ1-4 NA 13 NA TRBV5-1 TGCGCCAGCAGCTTAACAGCGGGTGAAAAACTGTTTTTT CASSLTAGEKLFF
TRBJ1-1 TRBD1 14 NA TRBV7-9 TGTGCCAGCAGCTCACGGGACAGGGGCACTGAAGCTTTCTTT CASSSRDRGTEAFF
TRBJ2-1 NA 13 NA TRBV6-5 TGTGCCAGCAGTTACGGCAGGTTCAATGAGCAGTTCTTC CASSYGRFNEQFF
TRBJ2-3 NA 15 NA TRBV14 TGTGCCAGCAGCATTCGGCAGGGCGGGGCGGATACGCAGTATTTT CASSIRQGGADTQYF
TRBJ1-3 NA 14 NA TRBV5-6 TGTGCCAGCAGCTCAGGGGCTGCTGGAAACACCATATATTTT CASSSGAAGNTIYF
TRBJ2-3 NA 15 NA TRBV18 TGTGCCAGCTCACCCGACTACCTCAGCACAGATACGCAGTATTTT CASSPDYLSTDTQYF
TRBJ1-5 TRBD1 15 once TRBV10-2 TGCGCCAGCACTCCAGCCACAGGGGTCAATCAGCCCCAGCATTTT CASTPATGVNQPQHF
TRBJ1-2 NA 14 once TRBV4-1 TGCGCCAGCAGCCAAGACGGTTACTCCTATGGCTACACCTTC CASSQDGYSYGYTF
TRBJ1-5 NA 14 NA TRBV30 TGTGCCTGGACCGACGGACACCCGAATCAGCCCCAGCATTTT CAWTDGHPNQPQHF
TRBJ1-6 TRBD1 17 NA TRBV5-5 TGTGCCAGCAGCCGCGGGGACAGGAGCTCCTATAATTCACCCCTCCACTTT CASSRGDRSSYNSPLHF
TRBJ1-3 NA 14 few TRBV6-5 TGTGCCAGCAGCCCCAGGGGAATCGGAAACACCATATATTTT CASSPRGIGNTIYF
TRBJ2-7 TRBD1 17 NA TRBV6-1 TGTGCCAGCAGTGAAGTACCCCCGGCAGGGGGTTTCTACGAGCAGTACTTC CASSEVPPAGGFYEQYF
TRBJ1-2 TRBD1 13 NA TRBV28 TGTGCCAGCAACGGACAGGGTAACTATGGCTACACCTTC CASNGQGNYGYTF
TRBJ2-3 TRBD2 16 NA TRBV28 TGTGCCAGCAGTTATTTAGGTAGCGGGGGCACAGATACGCAGTATTTT CASSYLGSGGTDTQYF
TRBJ1-5 TRBD1 14 NA TRBV15 TGTGCCACCAGCCACAGACAGGGACCTTCTCCCCAGCATTTT CATSHRQGPSPQHF
TRBJ2-3 TRBD1 14 many TRBV7-2 TGTGCCAGCAGCTTCTTCGGGACAGCCGATACGCAGTATTTT CASSFFGTADTQYF
TRBJ1-1 NA 12 NA TRBV7-9 TGTGCCAGCAGCTTAGTAGACAGCGAAGATCACTTT CASSLVDSEDHF
TRBJ2-3 TRBD2 16 once TRBV11-3 TGTGCCAGCAGCCCAGGGACTAGCGGGAGAACAGATACGCAGTATTTT CASSPGTSGRTDTQYF
TRBJ2-3 NA 14 NA TRBV29-1 TGCAGCGTTGGGGTGGGGGGGCCTTACGATACGCAGTATTTT CSVGVGGPYDTQYF